The sequence of this T cell receptor beta chain was determined in a study of T cell responses to AZD1222 COVID-19 vaccine. A remark on this clone: Its antigen is currently unknown.

The V and J ends lost 0 bases and 4 bases respectively, with 22 bases between them. This CDR3 region has 18 residues. Germline-derived CDR1 and CDR2 are MGHRA and YSYEKL. Sequencing used immunoSEQ multiplex PCR; TCRdb keeps in-frame clones, though not all of them. Here the sample spans about 150,000 clones, under 95% being singletons. Study-wide results and caveats: Mostly white British, mostly female donors; authors suggested clonal diversity may be underestimated.

The TCR originated in an adult in good health. The sequenced sample was peripheral blood, obtained on day 0 of AZD1222 vaccination. The chain joins TRBV4-1 to TRBJ2-7, with D tentatively TRBD1 (7 bases). The CDR3 nucleotides read TGCGCCAGCAGCCAAGAGGGGGGACAGTGGGGCGTAGAATACGAGCAGTACTTC. It is translated as CASSQEGGQWGVEYEQYF.